This TCR beta chain was recovered during a study of CD8 T cells in ankylosing spondylitis (dated by TCRdb to 2016 to 2017). About the study as a whole: The study profiled T cell receptor beta repertoires in healthy donors and ankylosing spondylitis patients to find disease-linked TCR variants. In total, the full study cohort was made up of some 110 healthy donors and approximately 24 ankylosing spondylitis patients. Peripheral blood was sampled, and synovial fluid was also collected from ankylosing spondylitis patients.

TCRdb lists the instrument as Illumina HiSeq 2500. Quantitative 5'-RACE with molecular barcodes was the method used to prepare the TCR beta libraries. In the original analysis: A new computational method, built on a probabilistic model of VDJ rearrangement, was used to identify disease-linked TCR variants. The public sequencing data were trimmed at Q25 with fastp and processed into clonotypes with MiXCR by TCRdb, which kept only in-frame beta chains. Rows matching on CDR3 protein sequence are summarized as one entry with the most common DNA and genes. The V and J calls shown here were made by TCRdb, not taken from the authors' results. A total of fewer than 650,000 distinct CDR3 sequences appear in this sample, 10% to 15% of them only once. Around 7% of the sample rests with the top ten. The paper as a whole reports these results and caveats: Some of the motif variants had been reported before in the synovial fluid and blood of reactive arthritis patients, a finding that suggests common disease-initiation mechanisms. Blood from ankylosing spondylitis patients appeared to be characterized by a TCR beta motif made up of several highly homologous amino acid variants. A CD8+ phenotype was shown by the disease-linked clones, which were found at relatively low frequencies in peripheral blood. The disease-linked clones were reported to be significantly enriched in matched synovial fluid samples from ankylosing spondylitis patients.

As encoded in the germline V gene, CDR1 is SGHRS while CDR2 is YFSETQ. CDR3 length: 13 amino acids, cysteine to phenylalanine. Only the CDR3 portion is preserved as DNA: 39 bases, with reading frame beginning at the first base. Germline trimming: 4 bases from V, 6 bases from J; junction bases outside gene matches: 6. In regard to this clonotype: What antigen it recognizes has not been identified. No quality values exist for individual bases; no much larger clone is one base distant.

The specimen was blood, either unsorted or a sorted T cell fraction (not recorded which). This receptor was obtained from a male donor with ankylosing spondylitis. The chain is assembled from TRBV5-1 and TRBJ1-1; 7 nucleotides in the junction match TRBD1. The DNA sequence follows: TGCGCCAGCAGCGGGGACAGCCATTCTGAAGCTTTCTTT. It specifies CASSGDSHSEAFF.